This T cell receptor beta chain was sequenced for a study of OX40 agonist ivuxolimab in advanced cancers. The CDR3 loop spans 14 amino acids. Germline lookup yields CDR1 SGHTA and CDR2 FQGNSA. Trimming cost V 3 bases and J 4 bases, with 11 bases left between them. Patients with autoimmune history or systemic immunosuppression were excluded. The method was immunoSEQ multiplex PCR; TCRdb's version includes in-frame clones alone and lacks a portion of them. The sample yields 90,000 to 100,000 clones, roughly 80% seen once. Concerning this clone itself: Antigen specificity is unknown.

Study results and caveats: CD4+ and CD8+ T cells in blood underwent clonal expansion by week 6 at 0.1 to 3.0 mg/kg.

This receptor was obtained from an adult with an advanced solid tumor such as melanoma, head and neck, liver or kidney cancer. The chain is built from TRBV7-2 and TRBJ2-3; D not certain. The sequenced sample was CD4+ or CD8+ T cells sorted from blood, obtained in a trial of the OX40 agonist ivuxolimab. In DNA form, the CDR3 reads TGTGCCAGCAGCTTGCAGTCAACGGCAGATACGCAGTATTTT. It codes for CASSLQSTADTQYF.